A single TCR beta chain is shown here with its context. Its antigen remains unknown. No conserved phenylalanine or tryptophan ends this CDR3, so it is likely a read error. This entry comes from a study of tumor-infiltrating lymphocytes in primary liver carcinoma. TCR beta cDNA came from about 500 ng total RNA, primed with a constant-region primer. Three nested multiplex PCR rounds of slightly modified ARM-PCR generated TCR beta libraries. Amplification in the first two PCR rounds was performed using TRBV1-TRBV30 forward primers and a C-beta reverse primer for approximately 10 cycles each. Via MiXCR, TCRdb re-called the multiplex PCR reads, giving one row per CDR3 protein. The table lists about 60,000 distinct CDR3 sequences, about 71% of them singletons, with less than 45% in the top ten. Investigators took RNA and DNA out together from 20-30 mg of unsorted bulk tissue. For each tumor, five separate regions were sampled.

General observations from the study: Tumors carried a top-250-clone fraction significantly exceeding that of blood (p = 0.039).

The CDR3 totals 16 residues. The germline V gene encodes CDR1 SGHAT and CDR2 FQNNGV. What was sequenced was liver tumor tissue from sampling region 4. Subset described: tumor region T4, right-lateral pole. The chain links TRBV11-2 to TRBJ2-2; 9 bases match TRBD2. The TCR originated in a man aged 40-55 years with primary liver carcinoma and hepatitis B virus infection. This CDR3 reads CSSSLQPSGITGELFS. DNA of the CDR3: TGTTCCAGCAGCTTACAACCTAGCGGGATCACCGGGGAGCTGTTTTCT.